This T cell receptor beta chain was obtained from a study of cytomegalovirus exposure and HLA in healthy donors. Background on the study: Findings of an earlier analysis included around 120 million unique TCR beta sequences from 180 million or so T cells. Findings and caveats of the study: For presence/absence analyses, sequencing depth was assumed to be roughly uniform across donors.

As concerns this clone: Its specificity is unknown.

Per the germline V gene, CDR1 is SGHAT and CDR2 is FQDESV (reference sequence). The CDR3 has 15 amino acids. After removal of 2 bases from V and 5 bases from J, the junction contained 7 bases not matched to a gene. Researchers ran the PCR with 60 Vbeta and 13 Jbeta primers. Assay used: immunoSEQ multiplex PCR; TCRdb lists only in-frame clones, some missing. Among some 190,000 clones listed, 70% to 85% were seen once. The receptor comes from a man aged 35-49 years in good health and CMV-seropositive. The J gene is TRBJ2-5, the V gene TRBV11-1, with TRBD2 matching 8 bases. The sequencing input was PBMCs. The CDR3 protein is CASSLPGGARETQYF. CDR3 in DNA: TGTGCCAGCAGCTTACCCGGGGGGGCCCGGGAGACCCAGTACTTC.